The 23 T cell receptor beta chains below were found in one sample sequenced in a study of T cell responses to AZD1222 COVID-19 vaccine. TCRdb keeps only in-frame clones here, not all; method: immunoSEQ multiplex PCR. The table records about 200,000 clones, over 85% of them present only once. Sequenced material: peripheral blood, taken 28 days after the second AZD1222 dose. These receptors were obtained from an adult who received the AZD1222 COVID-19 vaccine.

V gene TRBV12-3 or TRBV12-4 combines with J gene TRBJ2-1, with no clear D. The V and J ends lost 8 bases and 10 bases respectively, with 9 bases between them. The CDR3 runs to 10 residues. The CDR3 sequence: CASGRGEQFF. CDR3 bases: TGTGCCAGCGGGCGTGGCGAGCAGTTCTTC.

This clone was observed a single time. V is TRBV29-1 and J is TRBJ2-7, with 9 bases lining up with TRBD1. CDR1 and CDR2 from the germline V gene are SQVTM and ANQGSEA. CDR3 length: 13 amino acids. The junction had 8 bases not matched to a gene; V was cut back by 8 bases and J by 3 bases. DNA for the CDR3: TGCAGCATTTCAACGACAGGGGGCTACGAGCAGTACTTC. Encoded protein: CSISTTGGYEQYF.

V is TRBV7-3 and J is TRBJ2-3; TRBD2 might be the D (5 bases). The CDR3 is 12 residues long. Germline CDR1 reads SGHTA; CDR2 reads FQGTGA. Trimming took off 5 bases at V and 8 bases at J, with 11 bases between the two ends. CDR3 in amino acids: CASSPDEGTQYF. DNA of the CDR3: TGTGCCAGCAGCCCGGACGAGGGTACGCAGTATTTT.

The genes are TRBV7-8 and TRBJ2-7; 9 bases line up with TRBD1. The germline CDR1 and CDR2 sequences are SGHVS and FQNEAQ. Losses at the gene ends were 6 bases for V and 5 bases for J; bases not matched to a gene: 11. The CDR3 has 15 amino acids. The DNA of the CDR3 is TGTGCCAGCAGAGACGACAGGGGGGCTCTCGACGAGCAGTACTTC. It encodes CASRDDRGALDEQYF.

Written as DNA, the CDR3 is TGTGCCAGCAGCTTTTACTCTTACTATGGCTACACCTTC. Protein sequence: CASSFYSYYGYTF. V usage is TRBV7-2 and J usage is TRBJ1-2, with unresolved D. Germline V CDR1 and CDR2: SGHTA, FQGNSA. V lost 3 bases, J lost 3 bases, and 8 bases lay in between. This CDR3 has 13 residues.

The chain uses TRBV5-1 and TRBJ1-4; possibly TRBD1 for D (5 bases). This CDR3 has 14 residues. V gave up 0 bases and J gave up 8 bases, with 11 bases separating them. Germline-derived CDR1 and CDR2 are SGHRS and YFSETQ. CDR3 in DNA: TGCGCCAGCAGCTTGGACAAGGGGATAGAAAAACTGTTTTTT. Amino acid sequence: CASSLDKGIEKLFF.

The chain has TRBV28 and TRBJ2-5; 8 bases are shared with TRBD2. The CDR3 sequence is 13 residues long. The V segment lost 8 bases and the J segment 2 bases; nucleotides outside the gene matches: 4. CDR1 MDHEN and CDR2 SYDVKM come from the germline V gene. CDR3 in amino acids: CASRRGAQETQYF. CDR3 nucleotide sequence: TGTGCCAGCCGGCGGGGGGCGCAAGAGACCCAGTACTTC.

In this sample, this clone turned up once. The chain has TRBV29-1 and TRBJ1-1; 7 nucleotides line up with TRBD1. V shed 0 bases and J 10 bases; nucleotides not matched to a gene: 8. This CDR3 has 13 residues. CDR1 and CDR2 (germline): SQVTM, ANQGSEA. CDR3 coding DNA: TGCAGCGTTGAAGATCGACGGGACAGCGCAGCTTTCTTT. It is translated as CSVEDRRDSAAFF.

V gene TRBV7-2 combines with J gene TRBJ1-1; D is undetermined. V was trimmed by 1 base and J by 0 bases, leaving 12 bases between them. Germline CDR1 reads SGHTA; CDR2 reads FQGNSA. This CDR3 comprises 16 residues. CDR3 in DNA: TGTGCCAGCAGCTTAGGGTTAACGGTCATGAACACTGAAGCTTTCTTT. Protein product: CASSLGLTVMNTEAFF.

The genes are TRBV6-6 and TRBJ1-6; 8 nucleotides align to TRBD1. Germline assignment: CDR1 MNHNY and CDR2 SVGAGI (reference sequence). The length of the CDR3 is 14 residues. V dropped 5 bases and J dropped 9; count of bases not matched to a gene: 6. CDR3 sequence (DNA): TGTGCCAGCAGTGCCACAGGGGGTGGTTCACCCCTCCACTTT. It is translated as CASSATGGGSPLHF.

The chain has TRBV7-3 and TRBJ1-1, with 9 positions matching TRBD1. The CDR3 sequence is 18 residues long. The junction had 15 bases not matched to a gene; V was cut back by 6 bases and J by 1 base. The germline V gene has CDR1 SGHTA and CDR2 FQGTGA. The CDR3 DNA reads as TGTGCCAGCAGGCCGACAGGGGGAGCATATGCGGCGAACACTGAAGCTTTCTTT. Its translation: CASRPTGGAYAANTEAFF.

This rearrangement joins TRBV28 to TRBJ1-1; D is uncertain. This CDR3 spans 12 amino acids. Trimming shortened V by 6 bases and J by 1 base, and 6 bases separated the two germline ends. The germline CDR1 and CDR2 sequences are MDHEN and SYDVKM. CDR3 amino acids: CASRSANTEAFF. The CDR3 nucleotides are TGTGCCAGCAGGTCAGCGAACACTGAAGCTTTCTTT. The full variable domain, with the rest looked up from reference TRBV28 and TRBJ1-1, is DVKVTQSSRYLVKRTGEKVFLECVQDMDHENMFWYRQDPGLGLRLIYFSYDVKMKEKGDIPEGYSVSREKKERFSLILESASTNQTSMYLCASRSANTEAFFGQGTRLTVV.

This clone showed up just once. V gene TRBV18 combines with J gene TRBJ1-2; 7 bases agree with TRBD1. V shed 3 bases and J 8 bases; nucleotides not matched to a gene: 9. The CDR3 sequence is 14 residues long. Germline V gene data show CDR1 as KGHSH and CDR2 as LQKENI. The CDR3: CASSPPLTGTGYTF. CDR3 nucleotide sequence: TGTGCCAGCTCACCCCCGTTGACAGGGACGGGCTACACCTTC.

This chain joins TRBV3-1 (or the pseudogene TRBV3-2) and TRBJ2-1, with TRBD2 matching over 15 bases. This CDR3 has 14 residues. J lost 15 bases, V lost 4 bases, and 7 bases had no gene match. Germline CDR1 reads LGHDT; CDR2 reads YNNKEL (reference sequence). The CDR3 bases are TGTGCCAGCAGCCCCCGGACTAGCGGGGGGGGACGGTTCTTC. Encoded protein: CASSPRTSGGGRFF.

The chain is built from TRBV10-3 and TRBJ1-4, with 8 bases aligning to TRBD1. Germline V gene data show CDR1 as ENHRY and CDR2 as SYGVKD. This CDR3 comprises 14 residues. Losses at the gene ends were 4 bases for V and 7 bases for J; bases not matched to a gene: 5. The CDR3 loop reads CAISGTGTAEKLFF. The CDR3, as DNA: TGTGCCATCAGTGGGACAGGGACGGCTGAAAAACTGTTTTTT.

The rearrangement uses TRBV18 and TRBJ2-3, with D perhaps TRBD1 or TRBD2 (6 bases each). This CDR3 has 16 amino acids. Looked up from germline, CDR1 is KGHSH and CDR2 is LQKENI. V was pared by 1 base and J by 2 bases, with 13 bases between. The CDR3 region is CASSPQGGTHTDTQYF. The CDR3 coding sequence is TGTGCCAGCTCACCACAAGGGGGGACACACACAGATACGCAGTATTTT. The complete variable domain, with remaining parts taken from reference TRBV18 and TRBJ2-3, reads NAGVMQNPRHLVRRRGQEARLRCSPMKGHSHVYWYRQLPEEGLKFMVYLQKENIIDESGMPKERFSAEFPKEGPSILRIQQVVRGDSAAYFCASSPQGGTHTDTQYFGPGTRLTVL.

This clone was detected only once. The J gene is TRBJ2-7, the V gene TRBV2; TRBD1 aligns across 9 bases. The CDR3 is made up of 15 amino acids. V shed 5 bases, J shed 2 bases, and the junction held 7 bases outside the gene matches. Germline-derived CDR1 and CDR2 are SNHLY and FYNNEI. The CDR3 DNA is TGTGCCAGCAGTATTGCCGGGACAGGGCCCTACGAGCAGTACTTC. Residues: CASSIAGTGPYEQYF.

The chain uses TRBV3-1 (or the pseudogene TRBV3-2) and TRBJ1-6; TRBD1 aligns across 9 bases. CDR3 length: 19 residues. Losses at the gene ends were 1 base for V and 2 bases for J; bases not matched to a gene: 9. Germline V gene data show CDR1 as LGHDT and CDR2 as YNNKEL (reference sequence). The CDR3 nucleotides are TGTGCCAGCAGCCAAGGTCGCCCGGACAGGGGAGCCTATAATTCACCCCTCCACTTT. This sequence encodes CASSQGRPDRGAYNSPLHF.

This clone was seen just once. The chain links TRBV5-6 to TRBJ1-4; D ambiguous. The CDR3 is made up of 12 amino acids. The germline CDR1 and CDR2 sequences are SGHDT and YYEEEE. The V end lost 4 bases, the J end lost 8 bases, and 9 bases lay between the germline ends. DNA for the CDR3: TGTGCCAGCAGCCACTTGGGGGAAAAACTGTTTTTT. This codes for CASSHLGEKLFF.

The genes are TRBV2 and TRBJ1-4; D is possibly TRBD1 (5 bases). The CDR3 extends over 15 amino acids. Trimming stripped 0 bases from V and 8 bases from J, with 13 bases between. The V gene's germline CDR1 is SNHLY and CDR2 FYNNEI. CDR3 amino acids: CASSEARAGGEKLFF. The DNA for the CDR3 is TGTGCCAGCAGTGAAGCTAGGGCCGGGGGGGAAAAACTGTTTTTT.

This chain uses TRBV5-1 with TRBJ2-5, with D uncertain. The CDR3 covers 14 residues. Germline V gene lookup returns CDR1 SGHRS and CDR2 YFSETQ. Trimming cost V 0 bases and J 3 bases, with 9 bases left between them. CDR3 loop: CASSLGRSKETQYF. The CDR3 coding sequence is TGCGCCAGCAGCTTGGGTCGGTCTAAAGAGACCCAGTACTTC.

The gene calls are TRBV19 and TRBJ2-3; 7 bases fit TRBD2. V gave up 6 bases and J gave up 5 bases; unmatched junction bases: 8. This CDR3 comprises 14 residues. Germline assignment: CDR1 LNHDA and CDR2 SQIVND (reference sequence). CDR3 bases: TGTGCCAGTAGAAAGCGGGGTGGCGAAGATACGCAGTATTTT. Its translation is CASRKRGGEDTQYF.

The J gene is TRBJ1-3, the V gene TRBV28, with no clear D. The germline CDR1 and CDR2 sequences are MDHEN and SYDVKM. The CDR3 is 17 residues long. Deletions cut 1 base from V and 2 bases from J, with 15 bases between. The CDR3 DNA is TGTGCCAGCAGTTTATTTTACCGAGACCTAACTGGAAACACCATATATTTT. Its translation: CASSLFYRDLTGNTIYF.